Listed here are 18 T cell receptor beta chains from one sample, sequenced in a study of blood T cell repertoires in COVID-19. TCRdb's table, derived via immunoSEQ multiplex PCR, lists solely in-frame clones and lacks some. Among fewer than 95,000 clones, about three quarters were seen once, and the ten largest hold around an eighth. The sequencing sample was made of peripheral blood. The source is a woman of 80 years or more with acute or convalescent COVID-19.

Only a few counts were recorded for this clone. The chain employs TRBV6-2 or TRBV6-3 and TRBJ1-2; D gene ambiguous. The length of the CDR3 is 15 residues. The V end was cut by 2 bases, the J end by 6 bases, with 16 bases between. Germline V CDR1 and CDR2: MNHEY, SVGEGT. The CDR3 DNA sequence: TGTGCCAGCAGTTACGGATCAGGATCCCTCCATGGCTACACCTTC. This encodes CASSYGSGSLHGYTF.

The chain has TRBV6-5 and TRBJ1-6; D uncertain. In germline, CDR1 is MNHEY, CDR2 SVGAGI. Trimming removed 6 bases from V and 6 bases from J, with 15 bases in between. The length of the CDR3 is 15 residues. The CDR3 protein is CASSPTRTSNSPLHF. The CDR3 coding sequence is TGTGCCAGCAGCCCGACTAGGACCAGTAATTCACCCCTCCACTTT.

This chain connects TRBV10-3 to TRBJ1-1, with unresolved D. Germline V gene sequence: CDR1 ENHRY, CDR2 SYGVKD. This CDR3 has 14 amino acids. V was cut by 7 bases and J by 2 bases, with 14 bases left in between. CDR3 sequence: CAIMNRGPNTEAFF. CDR3 bases: TGTGCCATCATGAACCGGGGTCCAAACACTGAAGCTTTCTTT.

The table lists this clone with many counts. The rearrangement links TRBV15 to TRBJ1-2; no reliable D call. The CDR3 runs to 17 residues. Trimming left V 0 bases short and J 2 bases short, with 16 bases between. In germline, CDR1 is LNHNV, CDR2 YYDKDF (reference sequence). The DNA for the CDR3 is TGTGCCACCAGCAGAGACGGACTACTGGACGGCAACTATGGCTACACCTTC. It codes for CATSRDGLLDGNYGYTF.

V is TRBV28 and J is TRBJ1-2; 7 nucleotides align to TRBD1. The CDR3 has 15 amino acids. CDR1 is MDHEN, CDR2 SYDVKM, per germline. V trimming: 8 bases; J trimming: 1 base; junction bases outside the gene matches: 10. CDR3 in DNA: TGTGCCAGCTTGGTAGGGGACAGTTATAACTATGGCTACACCTTC. Translating it yields CASLVGDSYNYGYTF.

This chain uses TRBV9 with TRBJ2-3; D uncertain. This CDR3 spans 15 amino acids. The germline CDR1 and CDR2 sequences are SGDLS and YYNGEE. V gave up 6 bases and J gave up 0 bases, with 14 bases separating them. The DNA for the CDR3 is TGTGCCAGCACCCCAACTCCAACTAGCACAGATACGCAGTATTTT. This encodes CASTPTPTSTDTQYF. The complete variable domain, with remaining parts taken from reference TRBV9 and TRBJ2-3, reads DSGVTQTPKHLITATGQRVTLRCSPRSGDLSVYWYQQSLDQGLQFLIQYYNGEERAKGNILERFSAQQFPDLHSELNLSSLELGDSALYFCASTPTPTSTDTQYFGPGTRLTVL.

The rearrangement uses TRBV27 and TRBJ1-6; possible D gene TRBD1, 6 bases. Trimming shortened V by 9 bases and J by 7 bases, and 16 bases separated the two germline ends. The V gene's germline CDR1 is MNHEY and CDR2 SMNVEV (reference sequence). The CDR3 is 14 residues long. The CDR3 loop reads CASPASGTNSPLHF. CDR3 DNA: TGTGCCAGTCCCGCCTCCGGGACAAATTCACCCCTCCACTTT.

The chain employs TRBV28 and TRBJ2-5; 12 bases are a match to TRBD2. CDR3 length: 14 amino acids. The germline V gene has CDR1 MDHEN and CDR2 SYDVKM. V was pared by 2 bases and J by 8 bases, with 3 bases of the junction left unmatched. The chain's CDR3 is CASSLGGLAGTQYF. The CDR3 nucleotides read TGTGCCAGCAGTTTAGGCGGACTAGCGGGAACCCAGTACTTC.

The chain joins TRBV4-2 to TRBJ1-6, with 7 bases aligning to TRBD1. The CDR3 is 15 residues long. CDR1 LGHNA and CDR2 YNFKEQ come from the germline V gene. The junction had 6 bases not matched to a gene; V was cut back by 2 bases and J by 8 bases. The CDR3 loop is CASSQPGTEYSPLHF. The DNA for the CDR3 is TGTGCCAGCAGCCAACCCGGGACAGAATATTCACCCCTCCACTTT.

The chain combines TRBV6-5 with TRBJ1-4; D is ambiguous. Per germline, CDR1 MNHEY and CDR2 SVGAGI. V lost 0 bases to trimming and J lost 8 bases, with 10 bases between them. The CDR3 has 14 residues. Here the CDR3 reads CASSYSRKSEKLFF. Written as DNA, the CDR3 is TGTGCCAGCAGTTACTCGAGGAAGAGCGAAAAACTGTTTTTT.

J is TRBJ1-1 and V is TRBV4-3; TRBD1 might be the D (5 bases). This CDR3 region has 15 residues. Per the germline V gene, CDR1 is LGHNA and CDR2 is YSLEER. Trimming took 3 bases from V and 1 from J, leaving 12 bases between them. The CDR3 nucleotides read TGCGCCAGCAGCCACAACAGGCTAAGGAACACTGAAGCTTTCTTT. It translates to CASSHNRLRNTEAFF.

This rearrangement joins TRBV18 to TRBJ1-1; no firm D call. The ends were cut back, 6 bases at V and 4 bases at J, with 18 bases in the middle. The CDR3 loop spans 15 amino acids. Germline CDR1 reads KGHSH; CDR2 reads LQKENI. The DNA for the CDR3 is TGTGCCAGCTCCGAACTCCGGGCTCGGGGCACTGAAGCTTTCTTT. Amino acids: CASSELRARGTEAFF. The full variable domain, rest sourced from reference TRBV18 and TRBJ1-1, is NAGVMQNPRHLVRRRGQEARLRCSPMKGHSHVYWYRQLPEEGLKFMVYLQKENIIDESGMPKERFSAEFPKEGPSILRIQQVVRGDSAAYFCASSELRARGTEAFFGQGTRLTVV.

The genes are TRBV6-6 and TRBJ2-5; D gene unclear. Trimming stripped 0 bases from V and 1 base from J, with 3 bases between. CDR1 is MNHNY and CDR2 is SVGAGI in the germline V gene (reference sequence). The CDR3 is 13 amino acids. The CDR3 is CASSYSLQETQYF. CDR3 sequence (DNA): TGTGCCAGCAGTTACTCTCTCCAAGAGACCCAGTACTTC.

The rearrangement links TRBV5-1 to TRBJ2-5; 13 bases align to TRBD2. V shed 3 bases, J shed 4 bases, and the junction held 3 bases outside the gene matches. The V gene's germline CDR1 is SGHRS and CDR2 YFSETQ. The CDR3 contains 15 residues. The CDR3 DNA reads TGCGCCAGCAGCTCGGGACTAGCGGGGCGAGAGACCCAGTACTTC. Protein sequence: CASSSGLAGRETQYF. Supplemented by reference TRBV5-1 and TRBJ2-5, the full variable domain reads KAGVTQTPRYLIKTRGQQVTLSCSPISGHRSVSWYQQTPGQGLQFLFEYFSETQRNKGNFPGRFSGRQFSNSRSEMNVSTLELGDSALYLCASSSGLAGRETQYFGPGTRLLVL.

In DNA, the CDR3 is TGTGCCAGCAGTGACCGACAGTTACAAGCTTTCTTT. Residues: CASSDRQLQAFF. V is TRBV2 and J is TRBJ1-1; tentatively, D is TRBD1 (5 bases). Trimming cost V 3 bases and J 9 bases, with 11 bases left between them. This CDR3 has 12 amino acids. Germline V gives CDR1 SNHLY, CDR2 FYNNEI.

The chain carries TRBV5-8 and TRBJ1-4; no clear D gene. Germline assignment: CDR1 SGHTS and CDR2 YDEGEE. The CDR3 is 15 amino acids. V lost 3 bases to trimming and J lost 0 bases, with 9 bases between them. This chain's CDR3 is CASSYLQSTNEKLFF. CDR3 sequence (DNA): TGTGCCAGCAGCTATTTACAGTCAACTAATGAAAAACTGTTTTTT.

The chain joins TRBV5-1 to TRBJ2-1; 8 nucleotides align to TRBD2. From germline, CDR1 is SGHRS and CDR2 YFSETQ. CDR3 length equals 16 residues. The trim removed 4 bases at V and 3 bases at J, leaving 9 bases unmatched. CDR3 coding DNA: TGCGCCAGCAGCCTGGCCCCTGCGGGGGGCTACAATGAGCAGTTCTTC. Encoded protein: CASSLAPAGGYNEQFF.

This clone came up once. This chain links TRBV15 with TRBJ2-3, with D possibly matching TRBD2 (6 bases). Germline assignment: CDR1 LNHNV and CDR2 YYDKDF (reference sequence). CDR3 length equals 19 residues. V gave up 5 bases and J gave up 0 bases, with 24 bases separating them. The CDR3 nucleotides are TGTGCCACCAGCTCGGGACGGGCAGGGACTCCGTGGAGCACAGATACGCAGTATTTT. Residues: CATSSGRAGTPWSTDTQYF.